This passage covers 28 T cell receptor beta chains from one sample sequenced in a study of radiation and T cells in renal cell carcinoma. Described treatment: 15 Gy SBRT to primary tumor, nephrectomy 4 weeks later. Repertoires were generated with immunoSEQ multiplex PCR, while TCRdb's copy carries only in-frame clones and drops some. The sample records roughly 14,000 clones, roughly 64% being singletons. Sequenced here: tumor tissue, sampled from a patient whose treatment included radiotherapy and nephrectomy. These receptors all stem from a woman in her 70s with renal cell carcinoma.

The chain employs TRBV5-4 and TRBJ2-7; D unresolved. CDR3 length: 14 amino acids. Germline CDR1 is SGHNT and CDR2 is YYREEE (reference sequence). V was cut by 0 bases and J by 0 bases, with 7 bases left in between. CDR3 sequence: CASSLVGRSYEQYF. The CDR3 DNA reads TGTGCCAGCAGCTTGGTGGGCCGCTCCTACGAGCAGTACTTC.

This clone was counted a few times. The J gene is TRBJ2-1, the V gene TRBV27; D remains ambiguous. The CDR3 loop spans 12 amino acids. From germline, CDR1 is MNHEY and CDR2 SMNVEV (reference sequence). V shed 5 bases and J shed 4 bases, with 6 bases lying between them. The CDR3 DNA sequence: TGTGCCAGCAGTACAGTTTACAATGAGCAGTTCTTC. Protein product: CASSTVYNEQFF.

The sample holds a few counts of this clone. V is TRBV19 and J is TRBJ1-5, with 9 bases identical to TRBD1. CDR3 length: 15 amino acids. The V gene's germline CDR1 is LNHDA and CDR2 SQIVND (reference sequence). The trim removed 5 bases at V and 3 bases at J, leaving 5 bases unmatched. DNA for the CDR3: TGTGCCAGTAGTGTCGGGACAGGGTCCAATCAGCCCCAGCATTTT. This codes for CASSVGTGSNQPQHF.

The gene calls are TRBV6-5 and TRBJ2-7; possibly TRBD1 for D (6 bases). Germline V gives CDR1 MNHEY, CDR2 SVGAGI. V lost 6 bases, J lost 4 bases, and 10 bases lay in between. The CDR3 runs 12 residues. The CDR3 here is CASRDGQYEQYF. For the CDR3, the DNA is TGTGCCAGCAGAGACGGACAGTACGAGCAGTACTTC.

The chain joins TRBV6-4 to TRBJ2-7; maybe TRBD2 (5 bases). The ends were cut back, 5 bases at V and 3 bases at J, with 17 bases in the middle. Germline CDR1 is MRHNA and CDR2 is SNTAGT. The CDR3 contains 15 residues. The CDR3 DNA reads TGTGCCAGCAGTTTAGATAGCCTAGCTTTCTACGAGCAGTACTTC. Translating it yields CASSLDSLAFYEQYF.

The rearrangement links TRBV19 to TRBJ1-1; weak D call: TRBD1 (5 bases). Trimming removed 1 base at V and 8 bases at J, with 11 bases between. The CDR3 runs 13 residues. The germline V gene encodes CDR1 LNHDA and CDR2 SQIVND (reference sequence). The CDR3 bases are TGTGCCAGTAGTATAGGTTTAGACAGCGAAGCTTTCTTT. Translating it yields CASSIGLDSEAFF. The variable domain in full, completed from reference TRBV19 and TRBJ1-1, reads DGGITQSPKYLFRKEGQNVTLSCEQNLNHDAMYWYRQDPGQGLRLIYYSQIVNDFQKGDIAEGYSVSREKKESFPLTVTSAQKNPTAFYLCASSIGLDSEAFFGQGTRLTVV.

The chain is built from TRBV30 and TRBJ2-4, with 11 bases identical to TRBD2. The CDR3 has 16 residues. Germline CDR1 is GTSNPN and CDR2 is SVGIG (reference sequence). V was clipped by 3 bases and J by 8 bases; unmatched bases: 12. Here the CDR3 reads CAWSDPKTSGVDIQYF. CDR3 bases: TGTGCCTGGAGCGATCCGAAGACTAGCGGGGTGGACATTCAGTACTTC.

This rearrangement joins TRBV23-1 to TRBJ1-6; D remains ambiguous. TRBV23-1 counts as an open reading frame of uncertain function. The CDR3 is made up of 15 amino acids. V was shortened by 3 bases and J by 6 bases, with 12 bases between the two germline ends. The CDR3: CASSQGWETNSPLHF. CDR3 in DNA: TGCGCCAGCAGTCAGGGGTGGGAAACTAATTCACCCCTCCACTTT.

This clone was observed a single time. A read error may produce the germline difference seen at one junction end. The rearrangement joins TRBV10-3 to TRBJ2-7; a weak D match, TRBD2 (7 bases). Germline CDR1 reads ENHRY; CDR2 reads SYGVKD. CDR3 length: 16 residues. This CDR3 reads CASSYFSGGDSYEQYF. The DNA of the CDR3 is TGTGCCAGCAGTTATTTTTCGGGGGGCGACTCCTACGAGCAGTACTTC.

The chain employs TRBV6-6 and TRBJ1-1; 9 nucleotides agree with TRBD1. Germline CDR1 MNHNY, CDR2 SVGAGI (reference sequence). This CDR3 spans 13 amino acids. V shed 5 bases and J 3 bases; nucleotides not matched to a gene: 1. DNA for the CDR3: TGTGCCAGCAGTGACAGGGGGGACACTGAAGCTTTCTTT. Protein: CASSDRGDTEAFF.

The chain's CDR3 is CASSPLAGVTYEQYF. CDR3 nucleotide sequence: TGTGCCAGTAGCCCCCTAGCGGGAGTAACCTACGAGCAGTACTTC. J is TRBJ2-7 and V is TRBV19; 10 positions match TRBD2. Per the germline V gene, CDR1 is LNHDA and CDR2 is SQIVND (reference sequence). The length of the CDR3 is 15 residues. The trim removed 6 bases at V and 2 bases at J, leaving 7 bases unmatched.

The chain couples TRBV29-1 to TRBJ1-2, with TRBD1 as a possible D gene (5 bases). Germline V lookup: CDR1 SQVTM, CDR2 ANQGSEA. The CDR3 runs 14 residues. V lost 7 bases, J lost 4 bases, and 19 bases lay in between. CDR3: CSARDPVRGYGYTF. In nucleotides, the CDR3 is TGCAGCGCCAGGGACCCGGTCCGGGGCTATGGCTACACCTTC.

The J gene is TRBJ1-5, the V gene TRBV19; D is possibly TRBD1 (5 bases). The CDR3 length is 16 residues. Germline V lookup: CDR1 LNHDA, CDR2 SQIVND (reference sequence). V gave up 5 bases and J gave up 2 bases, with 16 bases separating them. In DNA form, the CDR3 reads TGTGCCAGTAGTCTCCCGGGGCCCTCGGGCAATCAGCCCCAGCATTTT. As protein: CASSLPGPSGNQPQHF.

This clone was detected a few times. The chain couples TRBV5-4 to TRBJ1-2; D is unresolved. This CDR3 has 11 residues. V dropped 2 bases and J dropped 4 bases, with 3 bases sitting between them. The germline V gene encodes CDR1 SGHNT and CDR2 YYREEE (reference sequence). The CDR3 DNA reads TGTGCCAGCAGCTTTTCCTATGGCTACACCTTC. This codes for CASSFSYGYTF.

The CDR3 DNA reads TGCGCCAGCAGCCAGGGGCGGGGCAGGGGAGACTATGGCTACACCTTC. It is translated as CASSQGRGRGDYGYTF. The chain uses TRBV4-1 and TRBJ1-2, with a weak D call TRBD1 (6 bases). Germline V gives CDR1 MGHRA, CDR2 YSYEKL. V dropped 3 bases and J dropped 3 bases, with 17 bases sitting between them. The length of the CDR3 is 16 residues.

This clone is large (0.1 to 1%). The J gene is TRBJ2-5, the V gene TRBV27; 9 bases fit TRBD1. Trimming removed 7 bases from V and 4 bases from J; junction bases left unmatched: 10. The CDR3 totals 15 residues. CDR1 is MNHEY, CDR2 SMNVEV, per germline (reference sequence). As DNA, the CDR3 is TGTGCCAGCAACCCGACAGGGGGATCCCCAGAGACCCAGTACTTC. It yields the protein CASNPTGGSPETQYF.

In DNA, the CDR3 is TGTGCCAGCAGTTTGCCCGGGACAGAGGACACTGAAGCTTTCTTT. It yields the protein CASSLPGTEDTEAFF. The V and J genes are TRBV11-2 and TRBJ1-1; 7 nucleotides line up with TRBD1. V shed 6 bases, J shed 3 bases, and the junction held 10 bases outside the gene matches. The germline V gene has CDR1 SGHAT and CDR2 FQNNGV. This CDR3 contains 15 residues.

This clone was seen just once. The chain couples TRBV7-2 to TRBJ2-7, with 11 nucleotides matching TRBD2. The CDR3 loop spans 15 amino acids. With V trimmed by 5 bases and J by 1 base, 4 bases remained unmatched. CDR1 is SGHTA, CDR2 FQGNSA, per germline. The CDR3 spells CASSQLAGGSYEQYF. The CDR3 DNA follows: TGTGCCAGCAGCCAATTAGCGGGAGGGTCCTACGAGCAGTACTTC.

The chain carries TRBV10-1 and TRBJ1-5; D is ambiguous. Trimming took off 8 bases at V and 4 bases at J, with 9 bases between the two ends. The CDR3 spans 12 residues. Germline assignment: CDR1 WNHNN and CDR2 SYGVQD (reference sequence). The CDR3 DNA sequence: TGCGCCAGCTCGTCAGGTAATCAGCCCCAGCATTTT. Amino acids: CASSSGNQPQHF.

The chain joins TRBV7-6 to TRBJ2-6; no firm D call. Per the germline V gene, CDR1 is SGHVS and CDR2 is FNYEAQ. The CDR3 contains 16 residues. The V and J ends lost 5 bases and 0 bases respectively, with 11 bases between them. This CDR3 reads CASSQGPSSGANVLTF. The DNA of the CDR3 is TGTGCCAGCAGCCAAGGACCGAGCTCTGGGGCCAACGTCCTGACTTTC.

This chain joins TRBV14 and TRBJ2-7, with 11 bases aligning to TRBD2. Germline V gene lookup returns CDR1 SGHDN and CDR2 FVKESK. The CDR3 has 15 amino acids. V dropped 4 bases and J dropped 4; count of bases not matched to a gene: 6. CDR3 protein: CASSLGLAVSYEQYF. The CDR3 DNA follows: TGTGCCAGCAGCCTGGGACTAGCGGTTAGTTACGAGCAGTACTTC.

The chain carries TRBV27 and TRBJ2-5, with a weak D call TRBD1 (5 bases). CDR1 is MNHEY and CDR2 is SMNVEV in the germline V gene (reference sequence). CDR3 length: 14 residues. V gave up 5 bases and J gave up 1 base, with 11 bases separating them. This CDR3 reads CASSVQGTQETQYF. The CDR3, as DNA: TGTGCCAGCAGTGTCCAGGGTACCCAAGAGACCCAGTACTTC.

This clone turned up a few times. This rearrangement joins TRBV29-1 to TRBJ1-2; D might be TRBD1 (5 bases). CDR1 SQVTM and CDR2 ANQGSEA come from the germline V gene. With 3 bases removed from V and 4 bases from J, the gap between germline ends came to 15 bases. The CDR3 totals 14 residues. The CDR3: CSVDVGTYGYGYTF. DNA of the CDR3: TGCAGCGTTGACGTCGGGACGTATGGCTATGGCTACACCTTC. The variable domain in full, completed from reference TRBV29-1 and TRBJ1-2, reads SAVISQKPSRDICQRGTSLTIQCQVDSQVTMMFWYRQQPGQSLTLIATANQGSEATYESGFVIDKFPISRPNLTFSTLTVSNMSPEDSSIYLCSVDVGTYGYGYTFGSGTRLTVV.

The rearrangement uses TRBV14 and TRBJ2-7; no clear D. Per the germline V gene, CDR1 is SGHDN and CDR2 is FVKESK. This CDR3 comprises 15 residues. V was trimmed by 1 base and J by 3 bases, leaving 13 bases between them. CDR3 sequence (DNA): TGTGCCAGCAGCCAAGTGTTGGGTAGGGACTACGAGCAGTACTTC. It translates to CASSQVLGRDYEQYF.

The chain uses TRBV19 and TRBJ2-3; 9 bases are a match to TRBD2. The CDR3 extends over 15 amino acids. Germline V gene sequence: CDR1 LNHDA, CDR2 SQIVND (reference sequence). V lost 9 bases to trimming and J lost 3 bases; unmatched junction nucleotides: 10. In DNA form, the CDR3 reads TGTGCCAGCAAAATAGCGGGAGAGATGACAGATACGCAGTATTTT. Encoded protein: CASKIAGEMTDTQYF.

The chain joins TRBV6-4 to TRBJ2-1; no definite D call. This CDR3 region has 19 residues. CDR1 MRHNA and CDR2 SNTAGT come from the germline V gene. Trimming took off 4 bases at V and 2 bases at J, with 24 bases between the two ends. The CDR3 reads CASSGSLYRRLGTYNEQFF. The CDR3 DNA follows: TGTGCCAGCAGTGGCTCCCTATATAGGCGTCTCGGAACCTACAATGAGCAGTTCTTC.

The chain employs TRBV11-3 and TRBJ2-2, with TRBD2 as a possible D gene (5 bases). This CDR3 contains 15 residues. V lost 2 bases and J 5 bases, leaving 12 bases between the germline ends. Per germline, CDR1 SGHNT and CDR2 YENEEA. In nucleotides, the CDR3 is TGTGCCAGCAGCTTAAGCGGTGACGTTACCGGGGAGCTGTTTTTT. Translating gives CASSLSGDVTGELFF.

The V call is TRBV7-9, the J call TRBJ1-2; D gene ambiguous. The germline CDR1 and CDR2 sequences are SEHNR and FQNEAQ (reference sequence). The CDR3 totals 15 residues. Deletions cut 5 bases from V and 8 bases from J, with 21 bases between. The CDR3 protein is CASSATFTRSQGYTF. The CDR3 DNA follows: TGTGCCAGCAGCGCCACCTTTACACGAAGCCAGGGCTACACCTTC.